The clone carrying this TCR beta chain was observed once. These data come from a study of radiotherapy plus CTLA-4 blockade in lung cancer. Whole-study context: Disease control was seen in 30% to 35% of patients, objective responses in about 18%.

Produced via immunoSEQ multiplex PCR; TCRdb's table is partial and in-frame only. The sample holds approximately 100,000 clones, about 84% seen once. V lost 2 bases, J lost 8 bases, and 15 bases lay in between. This CDR3 is built from 14 residues. Germline CDR1 and CDR2: LGHNA and YSLEER. The specimen was peripheral blood, collected from a patient treated with radiotherapy plus ipilimumab. This clonotype was sampled from a human donor with non-small cell lung cancer that progressed on radiotherapy plus ipilimumab. Some clones in this sample may be carry-over from other donors' samples. The rearrangement links TRBV4-3 to TRBJ1-2; TRBD1 might be the D (5 bases). The CDR3 nucleotides read TGCGCCAGCAGCCAACTATCAGGGATAGGCGGCTACACCTTC. Its translation: CASSQLSGIGGYTF.